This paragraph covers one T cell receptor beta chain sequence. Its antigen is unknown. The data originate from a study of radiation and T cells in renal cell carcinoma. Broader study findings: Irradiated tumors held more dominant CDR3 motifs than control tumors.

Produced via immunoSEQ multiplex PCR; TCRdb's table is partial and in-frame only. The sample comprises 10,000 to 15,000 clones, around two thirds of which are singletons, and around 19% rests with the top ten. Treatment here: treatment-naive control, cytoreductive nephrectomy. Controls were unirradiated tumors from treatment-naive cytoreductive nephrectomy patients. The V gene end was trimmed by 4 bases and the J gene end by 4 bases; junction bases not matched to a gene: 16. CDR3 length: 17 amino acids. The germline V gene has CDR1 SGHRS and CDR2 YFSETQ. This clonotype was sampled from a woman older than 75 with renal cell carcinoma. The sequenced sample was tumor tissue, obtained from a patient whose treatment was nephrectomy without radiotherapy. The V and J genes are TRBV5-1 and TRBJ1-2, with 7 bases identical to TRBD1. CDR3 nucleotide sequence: TGCGCCAGCAGCGTGGGAACAGGGGAAGAGAGAGGCTATGGCTACACCTTC. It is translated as CASSVGTGEERGYGYTF.